This TCR beta chain appears in the sequencing data of a study of tumour-infiltrating T cells in Burkitt lymphoma. Study summary: Overall and progression-free survival were predicted by productive clonality.

This clone appeared a few times. The data were produced by immunoSEQ multiplex PCR, yet TCRdb's version contains in-frame clones alone and is incomplete. The sample holds about 14,000 clones; roughly 75% are singletons and the top ten take about 7.7%. J gave up 5 bases and V 3 bases, and 10 bases lay outside the gene matches. The CDR3 length is 15 residues. The V gene's germline CDR1 is SGDLS and CDR2 YYNGEE. The sequence came from a human donor with diffuse large B-cell lymphoma. Source material: tumor tissue. The V call is TRBV9, the J call TRBJ2-7; 8 positions match TRBD2. The DNA of the CDR3 is TGTGCCAGCAGCGGAGGCCTTAGCGGGAATCACGAGCAGTACTTC. Translation gives CASSGGLSGNHEQYF.